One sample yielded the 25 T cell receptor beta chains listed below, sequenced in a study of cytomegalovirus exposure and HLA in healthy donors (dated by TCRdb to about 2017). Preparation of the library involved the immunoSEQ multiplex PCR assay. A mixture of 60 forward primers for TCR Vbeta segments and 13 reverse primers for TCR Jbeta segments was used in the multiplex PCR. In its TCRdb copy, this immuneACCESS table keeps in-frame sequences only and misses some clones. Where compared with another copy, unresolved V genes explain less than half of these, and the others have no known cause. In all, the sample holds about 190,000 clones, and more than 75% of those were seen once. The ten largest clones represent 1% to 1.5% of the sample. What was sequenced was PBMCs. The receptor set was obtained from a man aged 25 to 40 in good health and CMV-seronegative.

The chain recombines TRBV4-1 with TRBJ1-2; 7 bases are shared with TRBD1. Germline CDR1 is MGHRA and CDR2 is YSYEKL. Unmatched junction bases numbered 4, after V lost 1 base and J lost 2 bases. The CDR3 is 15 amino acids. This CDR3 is CASSQADRPNYGYTF. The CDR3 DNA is TGCGCCAGCAGCCAAGCGGACAGGCCCAACTATGGCTACACCTTC.

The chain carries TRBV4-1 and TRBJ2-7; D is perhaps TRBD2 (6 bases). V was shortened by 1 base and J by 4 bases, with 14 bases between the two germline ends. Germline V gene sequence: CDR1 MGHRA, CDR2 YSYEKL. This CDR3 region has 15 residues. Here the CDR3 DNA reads TGCGCCAGCAGCCAAGGCGGGCGGGGAGTTTACGAGCAGTACTTC. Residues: CASSQGGRGVYEQYF.

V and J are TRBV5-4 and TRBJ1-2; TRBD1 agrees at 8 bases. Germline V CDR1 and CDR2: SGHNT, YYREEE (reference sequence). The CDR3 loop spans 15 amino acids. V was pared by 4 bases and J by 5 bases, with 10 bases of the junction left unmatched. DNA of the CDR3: TGTGCCAGCAGCCCCGGACAGGGCACCCTTTATGGCTACACCTTC. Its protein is CASSPGQGTLYGYTF.

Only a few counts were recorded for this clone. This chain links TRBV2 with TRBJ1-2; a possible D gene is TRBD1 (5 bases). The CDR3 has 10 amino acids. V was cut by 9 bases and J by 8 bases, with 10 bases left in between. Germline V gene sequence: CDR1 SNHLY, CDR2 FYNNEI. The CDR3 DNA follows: TGTGCCAGTAGGGGAGGAGGCTACACCTTC. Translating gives CASRGGGYTF. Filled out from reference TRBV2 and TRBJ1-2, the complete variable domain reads EPEVTQTPSHQVTQMGQEVILRCVPISNHLYFYWYRQILGQKVEFLVSFYNNEISEKSEIFDDQFSVERPDGSNFTLKIRSTKLEDSAMYFCASRGGGYTFGSGTRLTVV.

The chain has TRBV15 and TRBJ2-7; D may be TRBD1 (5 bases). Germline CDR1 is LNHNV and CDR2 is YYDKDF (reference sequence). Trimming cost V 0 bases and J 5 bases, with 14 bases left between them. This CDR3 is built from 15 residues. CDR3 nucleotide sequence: TGTGCCACCAGCAGAGACTCGACAGTATCGAACGAGCAGTACTTC. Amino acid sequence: CATSRDSTVSNEQYF.

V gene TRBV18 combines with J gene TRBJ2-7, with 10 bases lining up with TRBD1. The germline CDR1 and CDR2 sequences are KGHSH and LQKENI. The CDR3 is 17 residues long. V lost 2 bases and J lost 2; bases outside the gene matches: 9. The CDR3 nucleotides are TGTGCCAGCTCACCAGGGTGGGGACAGGGGCCTCCCTACGAGCAGTACTTC. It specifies CASSPGWGQGPPYEQYF.

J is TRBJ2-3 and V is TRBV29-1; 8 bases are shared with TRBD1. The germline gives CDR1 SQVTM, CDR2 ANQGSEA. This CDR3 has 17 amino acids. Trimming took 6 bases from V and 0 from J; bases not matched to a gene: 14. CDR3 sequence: CSVTDRAIYSSTDTQYF. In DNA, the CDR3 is TGCAGCGTGACGGACAGGGCCATTTACTCTAGCACAGATACGCAGTATTTT.

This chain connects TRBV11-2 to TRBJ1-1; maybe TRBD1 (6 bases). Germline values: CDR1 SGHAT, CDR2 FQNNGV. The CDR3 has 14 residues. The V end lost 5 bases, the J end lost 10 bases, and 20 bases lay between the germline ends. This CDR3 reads CASSTRTATGGAFF. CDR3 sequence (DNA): TGTGCCAGCAGCACACGGACAGCCACGGGGGGAGCTTTCTTT.

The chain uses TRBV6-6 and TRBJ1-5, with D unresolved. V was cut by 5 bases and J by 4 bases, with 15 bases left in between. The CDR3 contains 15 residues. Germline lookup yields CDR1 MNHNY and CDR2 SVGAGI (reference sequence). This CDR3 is CASSNPGGSNQPQHF. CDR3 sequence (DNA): TGTGCCAGCAGTAACCCCGGCGGGAGTAATCAGCCCCAGCATTTT.

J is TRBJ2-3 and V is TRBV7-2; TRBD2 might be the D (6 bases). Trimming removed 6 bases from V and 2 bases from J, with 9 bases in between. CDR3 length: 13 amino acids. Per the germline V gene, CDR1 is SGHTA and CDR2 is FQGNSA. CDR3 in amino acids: CASSWDFTDTQYF. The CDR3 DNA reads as TGTGCCAGCAGTTGGGACTTCACAGATACGCAGTATTTT. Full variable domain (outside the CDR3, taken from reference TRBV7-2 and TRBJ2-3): GAGVSQSPSNKVTEKGKDVELRCDPISGHTALYWYRQSLGQGLEFLIYFQGNSAPDKSGLPSDRFSAERTGGSVSTLTIQRTQQEDSAVYLCASSWDFTDTQYFGPGTRLTVL.

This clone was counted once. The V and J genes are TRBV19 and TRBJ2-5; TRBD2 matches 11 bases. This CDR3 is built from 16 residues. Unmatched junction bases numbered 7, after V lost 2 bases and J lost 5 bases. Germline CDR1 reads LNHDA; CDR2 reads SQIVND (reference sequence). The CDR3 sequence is CASSIKILAGVETQYF. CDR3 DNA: TGTGCCAGTAGTATAAAGATACTAGCGGGGGTCGAGACCCAGTACTTC.

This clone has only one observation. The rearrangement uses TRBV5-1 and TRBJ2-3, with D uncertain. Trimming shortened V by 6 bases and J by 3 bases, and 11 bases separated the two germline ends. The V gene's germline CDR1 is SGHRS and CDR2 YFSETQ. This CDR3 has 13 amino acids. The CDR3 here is CASMVAVTDTQYF. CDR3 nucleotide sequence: TGCGCCAGCATGGTTGCGGTAACAGATACGCAGTATTTT.

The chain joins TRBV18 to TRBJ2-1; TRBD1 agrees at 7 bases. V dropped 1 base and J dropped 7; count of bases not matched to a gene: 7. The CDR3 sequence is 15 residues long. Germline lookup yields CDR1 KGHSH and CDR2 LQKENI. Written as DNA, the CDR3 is TGTGCCAGCTCACCACAGGGGGCCCTCGGGAATGAGCAGTTCTTC. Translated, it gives CASSPQGALGNEQFF.

CDR3 nucleotide sequence: TGTGCCAGCTCACCACGGGGACAGGCGACTAATGAAAAACTGTTTTTT. Protein sequence: CASSPRGQATNEKLFF. The rearrangement joins TRBV18 to TRBJ1-4; TRBD1 aligns across 8 bases. The germline V gene has CDR1 KGHSH and CDR2 LQKENI. V was clipped by 1 base and J by 2 bases; unmatched bases: 3. The CDR3 loop spans 16 amino acids.

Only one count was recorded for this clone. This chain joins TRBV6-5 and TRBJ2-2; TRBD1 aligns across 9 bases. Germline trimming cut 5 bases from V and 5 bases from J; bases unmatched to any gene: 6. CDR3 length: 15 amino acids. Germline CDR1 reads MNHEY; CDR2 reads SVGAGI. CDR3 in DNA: TGTGCCAGCAGTCGAAACAGGGGGCGGACCGGGGAGCTGTTTTTT. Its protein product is CASSRNRGRTGELFF.

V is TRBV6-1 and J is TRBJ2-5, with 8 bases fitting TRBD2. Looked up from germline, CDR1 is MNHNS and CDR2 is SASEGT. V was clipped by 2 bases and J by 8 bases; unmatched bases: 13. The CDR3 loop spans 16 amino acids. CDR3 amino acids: CASSEWGSPGGQTQYF. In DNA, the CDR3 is TGTGCCAGCAGTGAATGGGGGTCCCCGGGGGGGCAAACCCAGTACTTC.

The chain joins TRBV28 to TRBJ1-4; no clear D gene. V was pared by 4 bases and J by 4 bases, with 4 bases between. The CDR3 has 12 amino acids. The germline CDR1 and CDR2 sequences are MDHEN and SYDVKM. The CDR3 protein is CASSSLNEKLFF. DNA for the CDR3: TGTGCCAGCAGTTCCCTTAATGAAAAACTGTTTTTT.

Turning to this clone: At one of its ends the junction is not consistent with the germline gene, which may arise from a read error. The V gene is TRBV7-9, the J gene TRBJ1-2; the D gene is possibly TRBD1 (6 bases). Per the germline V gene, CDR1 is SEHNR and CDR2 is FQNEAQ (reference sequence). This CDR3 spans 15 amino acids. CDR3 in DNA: TGTTCCAGCAGCCCATCAGGGGAGTGGTACTATGGCTACACCTTC. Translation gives CSSSPSGEWYYGYTF.

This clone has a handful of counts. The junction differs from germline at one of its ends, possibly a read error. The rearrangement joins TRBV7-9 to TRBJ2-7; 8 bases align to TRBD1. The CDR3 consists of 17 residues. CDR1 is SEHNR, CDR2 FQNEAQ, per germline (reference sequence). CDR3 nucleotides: TGTTCCAGCAGCTTATTCAGGGGGCGATCTCAGGGTAACGAGCAGTACTTC. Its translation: CSSSLFRGRSQGNEQYF.

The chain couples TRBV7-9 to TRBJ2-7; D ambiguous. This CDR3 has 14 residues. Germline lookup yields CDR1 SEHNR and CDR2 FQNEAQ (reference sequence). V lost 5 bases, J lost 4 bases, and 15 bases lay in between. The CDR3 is CASSPPAAYYEQYF. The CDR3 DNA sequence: TGTGCCAGCAGCCCCCCCGCGGCCTATTACGAGCAGTACTTC.

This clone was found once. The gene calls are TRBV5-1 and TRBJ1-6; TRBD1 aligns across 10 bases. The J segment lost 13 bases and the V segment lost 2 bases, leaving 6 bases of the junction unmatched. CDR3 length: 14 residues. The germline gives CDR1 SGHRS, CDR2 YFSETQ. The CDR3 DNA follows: TGCGCCAGCAGCTTCGGGACAGGGGTCCCTCCCCTCCACTTT. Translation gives CASSFGTGVPPLHF.

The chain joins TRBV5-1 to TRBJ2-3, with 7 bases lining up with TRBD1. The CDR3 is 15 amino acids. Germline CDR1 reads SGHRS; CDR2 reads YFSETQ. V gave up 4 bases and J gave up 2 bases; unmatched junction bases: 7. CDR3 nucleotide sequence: TGCGCCAGCAGCCCCCGACAGGGCTACACAGATACGCAGTATTTT. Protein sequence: CASSPRQGYTDTQYF.

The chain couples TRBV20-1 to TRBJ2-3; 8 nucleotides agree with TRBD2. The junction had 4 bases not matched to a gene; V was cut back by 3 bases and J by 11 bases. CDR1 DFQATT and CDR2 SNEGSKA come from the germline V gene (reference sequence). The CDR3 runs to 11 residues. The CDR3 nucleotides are TGCAGTGCTAGCGGGAGGGCTGGGCAGTATTTT. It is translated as CSASGRAGQYF.

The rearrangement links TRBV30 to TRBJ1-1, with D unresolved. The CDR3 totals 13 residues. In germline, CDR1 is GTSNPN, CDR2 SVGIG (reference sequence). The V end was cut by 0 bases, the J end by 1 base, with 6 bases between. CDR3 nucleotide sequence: TGTGCCTGGAGTGTCGGAGAGAACACTGAAGCTTTCTTT. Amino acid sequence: CAWSVGENTEAFF.

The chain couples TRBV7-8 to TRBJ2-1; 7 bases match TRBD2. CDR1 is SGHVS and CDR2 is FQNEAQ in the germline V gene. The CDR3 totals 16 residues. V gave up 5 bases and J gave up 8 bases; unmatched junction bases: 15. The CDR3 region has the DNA TGTGCCAGCAGCCCAACGACCCGCGGGAGCGGGTATGAGCAGTTCTTC. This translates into CASSPTTRGSGYEQFF.